This passage covers 20 T cell receptor beta chains from one sample sequenced in a study of beta chain features in type 1 diabetes. Isolated RNA was reverse transcribed in full, so expressed TCRB transcripts were sequenced. Clones were sequenced by immunoSEQ multiplex PCR, and TCRdb holds only the in-frame ones, with some missing. The table records about half a million clones, 30% of them present only once. The sample taken for sequencing was naive CD4+ T cells from blood. All receptors come from a man aged 18-30 years in good health.

The chain combines TRBV30 with TRBJ2-6, with 10 bases that match TRBD2. CDR3 length equals 18 residues. Germline values: CDR1 GTSNPN, CDR2 SVGIG (reference sequence). Trimming removed 0 bases from V and 2 bases from J; junction bases left unmatched: 7. The CDR3 DNA sequence: TGTGCCTGGAGTGTAATCAGCGGGAGGGCCGCTGGGGCCAACGTCCTGACTTTC. As protein: CAWSVISGRAAGANVLTF.

This chain uses TRBV30 with TRBJ2-7, with D possibly being TRBD1 or TRBD2 (5 bases each). Germline assignment: CDR1 GTSNPN and CDR2 SVGIG (reference sequence). CDR3 length: 13 residues. The V gene lost 2 bases and the J gene lost 6 bases, with 14 bases spanning the gap. This CDR3 is CAWSPQPGLEQYF. CDR3 nucleotides: TGTGCCTGGAGTCCACAACCGGGGCTCGAGCAGTACTTC.

CDR3: CASSPSLGRSHEQYF. CDR3 nucleotide sequence: TGTGCCAGCAGCCCGAGCCTTGGGAGAAGTCACGAGCAGTACTTC. The rearrangement links TRBV28 to TRBJ2-7; D may be TRBD2 (5 bases). V lost 6 bases, J lost 5 bases, and 20 bases lay in between. This CDR3 is built from 15 residues. Germline CDR1 reads MDHEN; CDR2 reads SYDVKM.

A few counts support this clone. V is TRBV29-1 and J is TRBJ2-5; D call uncertain. CDR1 is SQVTM, CDR2 ANQGSEA, per germline. With 7 bases removed from V and 5 bases from J, the gap between germline ends came to 17 bases. This CDR3 spans 13 amino acids. The CDR3 nucleotides are TGCAGCGCCCTGCCGACGGCCGGGGAGACCCAGTACTTC. Protein sequence: CSALPTAGETQYF.

This clone has only a few counts. The chain combines TRBV29-1 with TRBJ1-2; D unclear. This CDR3 has 11 residues. Trimming stripped 7 bases from V and 6 bases from J, with 12 bases between. Germline CDR1 is SQVTM and CDR2 is ANQGSEA. The CDR3 loop is CSGFHADGYTF. CDR3 bases: TGCAGCGGATTCCATGCAGATGGCTACACCTTC.

The chain employs TRBV2 and TRBJ2-7; TRBD2 agrees at 12 bases. In germline, CDR1 is SNHLY, CDR2 FYNNEI. This CDR3 is built from 15 residues. The junction had 0 bases not matched to a gene; V was cut back by 1 base and J by 2 bases. The CDR3 DNA reads as TGTGCCAGCAGTGAAGGGACTAGCGGGGCCTACGAGCAGTACTTC. Protein product: CASSEGTSGAYEQYF.

The CDR3 here is CAWSSTRADFNEQFF. The CDR3 coding sequence is TGTGCCTGGAGTTCGACTAGAGCCGATTTCAATGAGCAGTTCTTC. This chain links TRBV30 with TRBJ2-1, with D perhaps TRBD2 (6 bases). CDR1 and CDR2 from the germline V gene are GTSNPN and SVGIG (reference sequence). This CDR3 spans 15 amino acids. V was trimmed by 2 bases and J by 6 bases, leaving 17 bases between them.

This clone was seen more than once but under ten times. The CDR3 carries no conserved terminal phenylalanine or tryptophan, so it likely arises from a read error. It is unclear where the CDR3 begins or ends on the DNA, so no DNA is shown, and the CDR3 is as TCRdb lists it. The genes are TRBV2 and TRBJ1-1; TRBD1 is the table's D call, not checked against the DNA. CDR1 and CDR2 from the germline V gene are SNHLY and FYNNEI. The CDR3 is 10 amino acids in total, end residues counted. Here the CDR3 reads CASSGTGDFV.

The chain couples TRBV2 to TRBJ2-7; TRBD2 is a possible D gene (5 bases). Germline CDR1 SNHLY, CDR2 FYNNEI. Trimming removed 8 bases at V and 3 bases at J, with 17 bases between. The CDR3 consists of 14 residues. The CDR3 loop is CASAREQPSYEQYF. The DNA for the CDR3 is TGTGCCAGCGCGAGGGAACAGCCCAGCTACGAGCAGTACTTC.

The chain combines TRBV2 with TRBJ2-3; 7 bases align to TRBD2. The V gene's germline CDR1 is SNHLY and CDR2 FYNNEI. CDR3 size: 14 residues. The ends lost 4 bases at V and 3 bases at J; junction bases unmatched: 4. The CDR3 bases are TGTGCCAGCAGTGGCGGGAGTGGTACAGATACGCAGTATTTT. This gives the protein CASSGGSGTDTQYF.

This clone turned up a few times. The chain carries TRBV7-6 and TRBJ2-5; D gene ambiguous. From germline, CDR1 is SGHVS and CDR2 FNYEAQ. The V gene lost 1 base and the J gene lost 5 bases, with 14 bases spanning the gap. This CDR3 region has 15 residues. CDR3 loop: CASSLEHSIWETQYF. The DNA for the CDR3 is TGTGCCAGCAGCTTAGAACATTCGATTTGGGAGACCCAGTACTTC.

The chain combines TRBV2 with TRBJ2-7, with D possibly TRBD1 on 6 matching bases. V was pared by 9 bases and J by 10 bases, with 19 bases between. The germline gives CDR1 SNHLY, CDR2 FYNNEI. The CDR3 is 12 residues long. CDR3 sequence (DNA): TGTGCCAGTACAGGGATTTTGAACTATCAGTACTTC. It yields the protein CASTGILNYQYF.

A remark on this clone: This CDR3 is also generated by other DNA sequences in the sample. The chain recombines TRBV29-1 with TRBJ1-4, with unresolved D. Trimming removed 5 bases from V and 0 bases from J, with 7 bases in between. Germline CDR1 and CDR2: SQVTM and ANQGSEA. CDR3 size: 13 residues. CDR3 bases: TGCAGCGTTCTAGGTCCAACTAATGAAAAACTGTTTTTT. It is translated as CSVLGPTNEKLFF.

The CDR3: CASSGRYSGANVLTF. Here the CDR3 DNA reads TGTGCCAGCAGCGGCCGGTACTCTGGGGCCAACGTCCTGACTTTC. This chain joins TRBV5-4 and TRBJ2-6; the D is unclear. Per the germline V gene, CDR1 is SGHNT and CDR2 is YYREEE (reference sequence). The CDR3 is 15 amino acids. V lost 4 bases, J lost 0 bases, and 8 bases lay in between.

This clone was recorded a few times. This chain uses TRBV25-1 with TRBJ1-2; 8 positions agree with TRBD1. Trimming at V came to 2 bases and at J to 9 bases, leaving 5 bases not matched to a gene. Germline V CDR1 and CDR2: MGHDK, SYGVNS. The CDR3 has 13 residues. The DNA of the CDR3 is TGTGCCAGCAGTGAACAGGGGGCCTGGAGCTACACCTTC. As protein: CASSEQGAWSYTF.

This clone was detected only a few times. The chain employs TRBV5-4 and TRBJ2-2; D perhaps matches TRBD2 (6 bases). Germline V CDR1 and CDR2: SGHNT, YYREEE (reference sequence). Trimming pared 5 bases from V and 4 bases from J, leaving 15 bases between. The CDR3 sequence is 15 residues long. CDR3 protein: CASRVGGAGTGELFF. CDR3 in DNA: TGTGCCAGCAGGGTCGGAGGGGCGGGCACCGGGGAGCTGTTTTTT.

This clone has only a few counts. The chain is built from TRBV4-3 and TRBJ1-2; 9 bases match TRBD1. The CDR3 loop spans 15 amino acids. From germline, CDR1 is LGHNA and CDR2 YSLEER. V shed 4 bases, J shed 3 bases, and the junction held 6 bases outside the gene matches. CDR3 loop: CASSPQGASDYGYTF. CDR3 nucleotide sequence: TGCGCCAGCAGCCCACAGGGGGCGTCCGACTATGGCTACACCTTC.

This chain uses TRBV29-1 with TRBJ2-7; TRBD1 is a possible D gene (5 bases). The CDR3 contains 13 residues. The V end lost 3 bases, the J end lost 1 base, and 10 bases lay between the germline ends. Germline CDR1 and CDR2: SQVTM and ANQGSEA. The CDR3 DNA follows: TGCAGCGTTGAGGTCCCAGGGTCCTACGAGCAGTACTTC. This translates into CSVEVPGSYEQYF.

The V and J genes are TRBV29-1 and TRBJ2-1, with 12 nucleotides matching TRBD2. In germline, CDR1 is SQVTM, CDR2 ANQGSEA. J was trimmed by 4 bases and V by 6 bases; bases with no gene match: 7. The CDR3 totals 15 residues. CDR3: CSVTSGSPLYNEQFF. The CDR3 bases are TGCAGCGTGACTAGCGGGAGCCCCTTATACAATGAGCAGTTCTTC.

The chain carries TRBV7-2 and TRBJ2-1, with D possibly being TRBD2 (6 bases). Between the trimmed V and J ends, which lost 0 bases and 7 bases, there was a span of 10 bases. CDR3 length: 14 residues. Germline assignment: CDR1 SGHTA and CDR2 FQGNSA. This CDR3 reads CASSLAGLSNEQFF. For the CDR3, the DNA is TGTGCCAGCAGCTTAGCGGGACTCTCGAATGAGCAGTTCTTC.